These 3 T cell receptor beta chains were sequenced from one sample in a study of beta chain features in type 1 diabetes. Findings and limits, study-wide: TCRB CDR3s were moderately but significantly shorter in Type 1 diabetes patients in all four CD4+ subsets.

The investigators reverse transcribed all of the isolated RNA, so they sequenced expressed TCRB transcripts. Profiled with immunoSEQ multiplex PCR; TCRdb holds only in-frame clones, not every one. The data show roughly 150,000 clones, approximately 7.9% seen once. Their cognate antigens are unknown. Sequencing input: central memory CD4+ T cells from blood. These receptor sequences come from a man younger than 35 with type 1 diabetes.

In this sample, this clone turned up a few times. Different DNA sequences within this sample yield the same CDR3. This chain uses TRBV19 with TRBJ1-2, with 8 nucleotides matching TRBD1. CDR1 is LNHDA and CDR2 is SQIVND in the germline V gene (reference sequence). The length of the CDR3 is 14 residues. Losses at the gene ends were 3 bases for V and 4 bases for J; bases not matched to a gene: 4. Here the CDR3 DNA reads TGTGCCAGTAGTATCCGGACAGGGAGCTATGGCTACACCTTC. It encodes CASSIRTGSYGYTF.

This clone turned up a few times. The chain employs TRBV15 and TRBJ1-1; 7 bases fit TRBD1. CDR3 length: 14 amino acids. Per the germline V gene, CDR1 is LNHNV and CDR2 is YYDKDF (reference sequence). V shed 2 bases and J 4 bases; nucleotides not matched to a gene: 4. CDR3 in DNA: TGTGCCACCAGCAGACCCACAGGGGTCACTGAAGCTTTCTTT. Protein sequence: CATSRPTGVTEAFF.

The V call is TRBV23-1, the J call TRBJ1-1, with D possibly TRBD1 on 6 matching bases. TRBV23-1 is recorded as an ORF, its role being uncertain. The CDR3 sequence is 12 residues long. V was cut by 9 bases and J by 8 bases, with 16 bases left in between. The CDR3 region is CARSQGGGEAFF. CDR3 in DNA: TGCGCCAGAAGCCAGGGCGGGGGCGAAGCTTTCTTT.